Listed below are T cell receptor beta chains from one sample, sequenced in a study of T cell responses to AZD1222 COVID-19 vaccine. This table comes from immunoSEQ multiplex PCR, and its TCRdb copy is limited to in-frame clones, with some not included. In the table there are some 96,000 clones, 85% to 95% of which are singletons. The source material was peripheral blood, sampled on day 0 of AZD1222 vaccination. The source of these receptors is an adult in good health. CDR3s include the opening cysteine and the closing phenylalanine or tryptophan. A D gene is named only where the DNA matches it firmly. Clone size appears in some rows only: once, few, many, or a class for an expanded clone.

.	TRBV19	TRBJ2-4	.	TGTGCCAGTGGCGCCTTCCATCTAGCCAAAAACATTCAGTACTTC	CASGAFHLAKNIQYF
.	TRBV27	TRBJ2-3	TRBD2	TGTGCCAGCAGTTTCTCCCTGTCGGGAGGAACGCAGTATTTT	CASSFSLSGGTQYF
.	TRBV7-3	TRBJ2-1	TRBD2	TGTGCCAGCAGCCCAAGGACTAGCGGGAATGAGCAGTTCTTC	CASSPRTSGNEQFF
once	TRBV12-5	TRBJ1-2	TRBD1	TGTGCTAGTGGTTTGACAGGGGGCTATGGCTACACCTTC	CASGLTGGYGYTF
.	TRBV19	TRBJ2-1	.	TGTGCCAGTAGTCTCCAGGACAGATACAATGAGCAGTTCTTC	CASSLQDRYNEQFF
.	TRBV15	TRBJ1-3	.	TGTGCCACCAGCCGGGACAAGGAAGGAAACACCATATATTTT	CATSRDKEGNTIYF
.	TRBV2	TRBJ2-7	.	TGTGCCAGCAGTGGTGACCCAAACTACGAGCAGTACTTC	CASSGDPNYEQYF
.	TRBV6-5	TRBJ1-5	TRBD1	TGTGCCAGCACCAAGGGGACAGGGTCAGTTCAGCCCCAGCATTTT	CASTKGTGSVQPQHF
.	TRBV2	TRBJ1-5	TRBD1	TGTGCCAGCAGTAAGGACAGGGGCGAGTTTCAGCCCCAGCATTTT	CASSKDRGEFQPQHF
.	TRBV28	TRBJ2-1	TRBD2	TGTGCCAGCAGTTTATTAGCGGGTGGATACAATGAGCAGTTCTTC	CASSLLAGGYNEQFF
.	TRBV27	TRBJ1-3	TRBD1	TGTGCCAGCAGTTTGTCAGGGGGCACTGGAAACACCATATATTTT	CASSLSGGTGNTIYF
.	TRBV18	TRBJ1-3	.	TGTGCCAGCTCAGAAGAACAGGGTACTGGTGGAAACACCATATATTTT	CASSEEQGTGGNTIYF
.	TRBV7-6	TRBJ1-2	TRBD1	TGTGCCAGCAGCTTAGCAGCAGGGGGCGATAACTATGGCTACACCTTC	CASSLAAGGDNYGYTF
.	TRBV5-1	TRBJ2-2	.	TGCGCCAGCAAGGTACAGGGGAACACCGGGGAGCTGTTTTTT	CASKVQGNTGELFF
.	TRBV25-1	TRBJ2-2	.	TGTGCCAGCAGTGAATGGAAGGGCGGTATTCCCGGGGAGCTGTTTTTT	CASSEWKGGIPGELFF
few	TRBV4-2	TRBJ2-7	TRBD2	TGTGCCAGCAGCCAAGAATGGTCCCCCGGGCGGGAGGGCCCTCGGTACGAGCAGTACTTC	CASSQEWSPGREGPRYEQYF
.	TRBV7-2	TRBJ2-7	.	TGTGCCAGCAGCCCTAGCCACTACTCCTACGAGCAGTACTTC	CASSPSHYSYEQYF
once	TRBV29-1	TRBJ1-2	TRBD1	TGCAGCGTTGGATTGGAAGGGGGCGATCCCAGGGATGGCTACACCTTC	CSVGLEGGDPRDGYTF
once	TRBV6-5	TRBJ2-5	.	TGTGCCAGCAGTTATGGACAAGTCCAAGAGACCCAGTACTTC	CASSYGQVQETQYF
.	TRBV11-2	TRBJ2-3	.	TGTGCCAGCAGCTCCTCACGGACGCGCTATTATACGCAGTATTTT	CASSSSRTRYYTQYF
.	TRBV7-3	TRBJ2-7	TRBD2	TGTGCCAGCAGCTTCATAGCGGGCGCCTACGAGCAGTACTTC	CASSFIAGAYEQYF
.	TRBV2	TRBJ2-3	.	TGTGCCAGCAGTGATATAGCAGGAACGCAGTATTTT	CASSDIAGTQYF
.	TRBV19	TRBJ1-2	.	TGTGCCAGTAGTCAACAGTTCTATGGCTACACCTTC	CASSQQFYGYTF
once	TRBV15	TRBJ1-4	TRBD1	TGTGCCACCAGGTCCGGGACAGGGCCTGAAAAACTGTTTTTT	CATRSGTGPEKLFF
.	TRBV21-1	TRBJ2-3	.	TGTGCCAGCAGCAAACCCCCGGGGGCGTATGTAGATACGCAGTATTTT	CASSKPPGAYVDTQYF
.	TRBV4-2	TRBJ2-3	TRBD2	TGTGCCAGCAGCCAAGGTGGGACTAGCGGGAGTACTGATACGCAGTATTTT	CASSQGGTSGSTDTQYF
.	TRBV18	TRBJ2-5	TRBD1	TGTGCCAGCTCACCTCGGACAGGGAGGGAGACCCAGTACTTC	CASSPRTGRETQYF
once	TRBV28	TRBJ2-3	.	TGTGCCAGCAGCCTTGGGTCAGATACGCAGTATTTT	CASSLGSDTQYF
.	TRBV6-2/TRBV6-3	TRBJ1-6	TRBD1	TGTGCCAGCAGTTACGAGACAGGGGGCAAGAATTCACCCCTCCACTTT	CASSYETGGKNSPLHF
.	TRBV3-1/TRBV3-2	TRBJ1-4	.	TGTGCCAGCAGCCAAGTAAGGGCCGAAAGACTGTTTTTT	CASSQVRAERLFF
.	TRBV19	TRBJ1-1	.	TGTGCCAGTAGTATAGGAGGGGGAGTTCATACTTCCACTGAAGCTTTCTTT	CASSIGGGVHTSTEAFF
.	TRBV11-2	TRBJ2-3	.	TGTGCCAGCAGCTTAGCCCCGGATACGCAGTATTTT	CASSLAPDTQYF
.	TRBV19	TRBJ1-5	.	TGTGCCAGTAGTACCCTCCTGGCCGTTAAGACTCAGCCCCAGCATTTT	CASSTLLAVKTQPQHF